The 11 T cell receptor beta chains presented below share a single source sample, sequenced in a study of T cell responses to AZD1222 COVID-19 vaccine. The method was immunoSEQ multiplex PCR; TCRdb's version includes in-frame clones alone and lacks a portion of them. Of roughly 120,000 clones detected, over 75% appear once; the ten largest clones hold 4% to 5.5%. Sequencing was performed on peripheral blood, taken 28 days after the second AZD1222 dose. The receptors originated from an adult who received the AZD1222 COVID-19 vaccine.

V gene TRBV21-1 combines with J gene TRBJ2-1; whether TRBD1, the table's D call, matches the DNA was not checked. TRBV21-1 is an annotated pseudogene. There are 15 residues in the CDR3. CDR3: CASSKGYQGGNEQFF. The CDR3 nucleotides are TGTGCCAGCAGCAAAGGATATCAGGGGGGCAATGAGCAGTTCTTC.

The chain links TRBV7-2 to TRBJ2-5, with a possible D match to TRBD2 (6 bases). CDR1 and CDR2 from the germline V gene are SGHTA and FQGNSA. V was clipped by 4 bases and J by 1 base, with 22 bases between them. The CDR3 covers 18 residues. The CDR3 region has the DNA TGTGCCAGCAGCTCCTTTAGGGGTAGCGGTCATTTCCAAGAGACCCAGTACTTC. The encoded protein is CASSSFRGSGHFQETQYF.

This clone came up once. V and J are TRBV2 and TRBJ1-1, with D unclear. Trimming cost V 10 bases and J 4 bases, with 16 bases left between them. CDR1 is SNHLY and CDR2 is FYNNEI in the germline V gene. The CDR3 loop spans 13 amino acids. DNA for the CDR3: TGTGCCACCGGACGACGAAGATCCACTGAAGCTTTCTTT. Translating it yields CATGRRRSTEAFF.

This chain connects TRBV4-2 to TRBJ1-3; D unresolved. The CDR3 totals 14 residues. The germline V gene has CDR1 LGHNA and CDR2 YNFKEQ. The V and J ends lost 0 bases and 2 bases respectively, with 5 bases between them. CDR3 sequence (DNA): TGTGCCAGCAGCCAAGAGTCGGCTGGAAACACCATATATTTT. It codes for CASSQESAGNTIYF.

The genes are TRBV6-2 or TRBV6-3 and TRBJ1-1; no reliable D call. The germline gives CDR1 MNHEY, CDR2 SVGEGT. The CDR3 is 14 residues long. The V and J ends lost 2 bases and 4 bases respectively, with 11 bases between them. This CDR3 reads CASSYARVVTEAFF. The DNA of the CDR3 is TGTGCCAGCAGTTACGCACGGGTTGTCACTGAAGCTTTCTTT.

This rearrangement joins TRBV9 to TRBJ2-3; D remains unclear. Trimming removed 0 bases from V and 4 bases from J, with 6 bases in between. The CDR3 is 13 amino acids. The germline CDR1 and CDR2 sequences are SGDLS and YYNGEE. CDR3 nucleotide sequence: TGTGCCAGCAGCGTAGCGGAGCCAGATACGCAGTATTTT. Protein product: CASSVAEPDTQYF.

The chain is built from TRBV6-5 and TRBJ2-1, with D possibly TRBD2 on 5 matching bases. V was shortened by 6 bases and J by 1 base, with 10 bases between the two germline ends. CDR1 is MNHEY, CDR2 SVGAGI, per germline. The CDR3 runs 14 residues. The CDR3 loop is CASRAAGSYNEQFF. The DNA for the CDR3 is TGTGCCAGCAGGGCCGCGGGTTCCTACAATGAGCAGTTCTTC.

The rearrangement links TRBV5-1 to TRBJ2-1, with D perhaps matching TRBD1 or TRBD2 (6 bases each). Germline lookup yields CDR1 SGHRS and CDR2 YFSETQ. The CDR3 is made up of 12 amino acids. V lost 1 base, J lost 8 bases, and 7 bases lay in between. CDR3 DNA: TGCGCCAGCAGCTTGAGGGGGGATGAGCAGTTCTTC. The encoded protein is CASSLRGDEQFF.

The chain is built from TRBV6-5 and TRBJ1-1; perhaps TRBD1 as D (5 bases). Trimming cost V 6 bases and J 1 base, with 9 bases left between them. The germline V gene has CDR1 MNHEY and CDR2 SVGAGI. This CDR3 contains 13 residues. The CDR3 loop is CASRITGNTEAFF. The CDR3 DNA reads as TGTGCCAGCAGGATCACAGGGAACACTGAAGCTTTCTTT.

This clone was observed a single time. This chain joins TRBV15 and TRBJ1-6; no reliable D call. The CDR3 totals 17 residues. From germline, CDR1 is LNHNV and CDR2 YYDKDF (reference sequence). Trimming removed 0 bases from V and 4 bases from J, with 13 bases in between. The CDR3 protein is CATSRDVLMDYNSPLHF. The CDR3 DNA reads TGTGCCACCAGCAGAGATGTTCTTATGGATTATAATTCACCCCTCCACTTT.

The V gene is TRBV7-2, the J gene TRBJ1-2; 7 bases are shared with TRBD1. The CDR3 extends over 15 amino acids. Trimming took 1 base from V and 7 from J; bases not matched to a gene: 9. Germline V CDR1 and CDR2: SGHTA, FQGNSA. DNA of the CDR3: TGTGCCAGCAGCTTAGTTTTAGAGGGGGCGGCTGGCTACACCTTC. Translation: CASSLVLEGAAGYTF.